What follows are 8 T cell receptor beta chains derived from one specimen sequenced in a study of T cells in Graves' hyperthyroidism and ophthalmopathy. RNA transcripts served as the template for amplifying TCR beta CDR3 regions. RT-PCR in the first round (using the HTBI primer set) targeted the TCR CDR3. TCRdb reprocessed the multiplex PCR reads via MiXCR and lists one record per CDR3 protein. The sample includes approximately 640,000 distinct CDR3 sequences, over 40% of them seen just once. The sample taken for sequencing was peripheral blood or thyroid tissue (not recorded which). All receptors come from an adult man with Graves' disease, either hyperthyroidism or ophthalmopathy (not recorded which).

Notes on this clonotype: A read error may explain this, as a much larger clone is one base away. The chain employs TRBV11-1 and TRBJ1-2; 7 bases are a match to TRBD1. Germline assignment: CDR1 SGHAT and CDR2 FQDESV (reference sequence). With 5 bases clipped from V and 1 base from J, the junction kept 7 bases outside the gene matches. The CDR3 totals 15 residues. The CDR3 DNA is TGTGCCAGCAGCCCGTGGGACAGTTTTAACTATGGCTACACCTTC. Encoded protein: CASSPWDSFNYGYTF.

The CDR3 DNA sequence: TGTGCCATCAGTGGGGGCCGCGAAAAACTGTTTTTT. This gives the protein CAISGGREKLFF. The chain links TRBV10-3 to TRBJ1-4; tentatively, D is TRBD1 (5 bases). Trimming cost V 4 bases and J 8 bases, with 8 bases left between them. CDR3 length: 12 amino acids. Germline CDR1 ENHRY, CDR2 SYGVKD.

The rearrangement links TRBV10-1 to TRBJ1-1; the D gene is possibly TRBD1 (6 bases). In germline, CDR1 is WNHNN, CDR2 SYGVQD (reference sequence). The CDR3 is made up of 14 amino acids. V was clipped by 0 bases and J by 5 bases, with 10 bases between them. The CDR3 loop is CASSESTGRTEAFF. CDR3 sequence (DNA): TGCGCCAGCAGTGAGTCTACAGGGAGGACTGAAGCTTTCTTT.

Regarding this clonotype: This may stem from a read error, because a much larger clone lies one nucleotide away. The rearrangement uses TRBV29-1 and TRBJ1-2; D is unclear. This CDR3 comprises 11 residues. Per germline, CDR1 SQVTM and CDR2 ANQGSEA. CDR3 amino acids: CGLPGDYGYTF. The CDR3 DNA is TGCGGCCTCCCTGGGGATTATGGCTACACCTTC.

The table lists this clonotype with a few counts. The chain links TRBV12-3 or TRBV12-4 to TRBJ1-2; D is ambiguous. This CDR3 contains 16 residues. Trimming pared 3 bases from V and 3 bases from J, leaving 17 bases between. CDR3 loop: CASSFPRRFYDYGYTF. CDR3 bases: TGTGCCAGCAGTTTCCCTCGCCGGTTTTATGACTATGGCTACACCTTC.

In this sample, this clonotype turned up a few times. This rearrangement joins TRBV5-1 to TRBJ2-7; D remains unclear. Germline V lookup: CDR1 SGHRS, CDR2 YFSETQ. V lost 0 bases to trimming and J lost 3 bases, with 7 bases between them. The CDR3 spans 13 residues. The CDR3 sequence: CASSLESNYEQYF. In nucleotides, the CDR3 is TGCGCCAGCAGCTTGGAGAGTAACTACGAGCAGTACTTC.

This clonotype occurred a few times. The chain has TRBV12-3 or TRBV12-4 and TRBJ2-5; possible D gene TRBD1, 5 bases. The CDR3 consists of 12 residues. V lost 7 bases to trimming and J lost 5 bases, with 11 bases between them. The CDR3 DNA sequence: TGTGCCAGCAACCAGGGATCTGAGACCCAGTACTTC. This codes for CASNQGSETQYF.

The V call is TRBV10-2, the J call TRBJ1-2, with 8 bases aligning to TRBD1. V was pared by 8 bases and J by 6 bases, with 8 bases of the junction left unmatched. Per the germline V gene, CDR1 is WSHSY and CDR2 is SAAADI. The CDR3 sequence is 13 residues long. The CDR3 sequence: CASGSDRGDGYTF. The CDR3, as DNA: TGCGCCAGCGGTTCAGACAGGGGTGATGGCTACACCTTC.